Listed here is a single T cell receptor beta chain. This entry comes from a study of identifying expanded T cells in peripheral blood. The CDR3 loop spans 13 amino acids. The V gene end was trimmed by 7 bases and the J gene end by 5 bases; junction bases not matched to a gene: 4. Germline CDR1 reads LNHDA; CDR2 reads SQIVND (reference sequence). Clones were read by immunoSEQ multiplex PCR, and TCRdb kept only the in-frame ones, dropping some. The sample carries about 82,000 clones, 70% to 90% recorded once. The V call is TRBV19, the J call TRBJ1-5, with 8 positions matching TRBD1. The origin of this receptor is a person aged 18 to 69 in good health. The sequencing sample was made of blood. The CDR3, as DNA: TGTGCCAGTAAAGACAGGGGAGATCAGCCCCAGCATTTT. Its translation: CASKDRGDQPQHF. The whole variable domain, filled in from reference TRBV19 and TRBJ1-5, reads DGGITQSPKYLFRKEGQNVTLSCEQNLNHDAMYWYRQDPGQGLRLIYYSQIVNDFQKGDIAEGYSVSREKKESFPLTVTSAQKNPTAFYLCASKDRGDQPQHFGDGTRLSIL.